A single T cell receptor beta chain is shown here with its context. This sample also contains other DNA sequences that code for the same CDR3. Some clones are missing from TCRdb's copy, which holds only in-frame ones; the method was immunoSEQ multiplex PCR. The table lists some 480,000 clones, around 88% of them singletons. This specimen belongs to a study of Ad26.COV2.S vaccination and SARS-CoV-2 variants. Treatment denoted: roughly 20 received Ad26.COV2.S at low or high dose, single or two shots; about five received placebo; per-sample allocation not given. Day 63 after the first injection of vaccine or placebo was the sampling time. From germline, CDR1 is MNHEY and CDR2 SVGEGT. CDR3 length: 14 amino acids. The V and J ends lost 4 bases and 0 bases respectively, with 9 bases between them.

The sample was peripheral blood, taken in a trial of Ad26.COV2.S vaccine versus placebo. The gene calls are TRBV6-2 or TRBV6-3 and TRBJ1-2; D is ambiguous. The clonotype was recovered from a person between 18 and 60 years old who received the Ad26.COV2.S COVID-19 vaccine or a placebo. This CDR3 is CASSSSGTNYGYTF. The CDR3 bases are TGTGCCAGCAGTTCGTCCGGGACTAACTATGGCTACACCTTC.